Below, 21 T cell receptor beta chains from the same sample are listed, as sequenced in a study of siplizumab effects on memory and regulatory T cells. Using immunoSEQ multiplex PCR, the repertoire was profiled, and TCRdb retains in-frame clones only, with some absent. The data show 55,000 to 65,000 clones, just over 95% seen once. Sample: naive CD8+ T cells sorted from blood. The receptors originated from a human donor in good health.

The chain carries TRBV7-9 and TRBJ2-3; weak D call: TRBD1 (6 bases). V lost 1 base to trimming and J lost 6 bases, with 14 bases between them. The CDR3 is made up of 15 amino acids. Germline loops: CDR1 SEHNR, CDR2 FQNEAQ (reference sequence). Written as DNA, the CDR3 is TGTGCCAGCAGCTTAGGCACGGGCAGGGGCGATACGCAGTATTTT. Residues: CASSLGTGRGDTQYF.

V is TRBV6-1 and J is TRBJ1-5; D possibly corresponds to TRBD1 (5 bases). V lost 1 base to trimming and J lost 6 bases, with 10 bases between them. Germline-derived CDR1 and CDR2 are MNHNS and SASEGT. The CDR3 has 14 amino acids. CDR3 DNA: TGTGCCAGCAGTGAAGGGTCGGGGGGTCAGCCCCAGCATTTT. This translates into CASSEGSGGQPQHF.

The CDR3 DNA is TGTGCCAGCAGCTTAGGTTTGGGGTGGGAACCCCTCTGGGGTGAGCAGTTCTTC. Its translation: CASSLGLGWEPLWGEQFF. The chain recombines TRBV7-2 with TRBJ2-1; D unclear. Per germline, CDR1 SGHTA and CDR2 FQGNSA. There are 18 residues in the CDR3. V dropped 1 base and J dropped 9 bases, with 25 bases sitting between them.

The gene calls are TRBV15 and TRBJ2-7; TRBD2 might be the D (6 bases). V was shortened by 5 bases and J by 6 bases, with 8 bases between the two germline ends. Looked up from germline, CDR1 is LNHNV and CDR2 is YYDKDF (reference sequence). The CDR3 has 11 amino acids. CDR3 amino acids: CATSGGLEQYF. CDR3 bases: TGTGCCACCAGCGGGGGACTCGAGCAGTACTTC. Together with reference TRBV15 and TRBJ2-7, the CDR3 gives the full variable domain: DAMVIQNPRYQVTQFGKPVTLSCSQTLNHNVMYWYQQKSSQAPKLLFHYYDKDFNNEADTPDNFQSRRPNTSFCFLDIRSPGLGDTAMYLCATSGGLEQYFGPGTRLTVT.

V is TRBV21-1 and J is TRBJ2-6; the D call in the table, TRBD2, was not verified against the DNA. TRBV21-1 is a pseudogene locus. The CDR3 runs to 17 residues. The CDR3 reads CAQTPPAAISGANVLTF. The CDR3 DNA sequence: TGTGCCCAAACCCCCCCAGCGGCCATCTCTGGGGCCAACGTCCTGACTTTC.

The V call is TRBV29-1, the J call TRBJ2-1; the match to TRBD1 covers 8 bases. V lost 7 bases to trimming and J lost 6 bases; unmatched junction nucleotides: 8. CDR3 size: 13 residues. Germline values: CDR1 SQVTM, CDR2 ANQGSEA. This CDR3 reads CSARQGSFNEQFF. CDR3 bases: TGCAGCGCCCGACAGGGGAGTTTCAATGAGCAGTTCTTC.

This chain links TRBV19 with TRBJ2-3; a possible D gene is TRBD2 (6 bases). Looked up from germline, CDR1 is LNHDA and CDR2 is SQIVND (reference sequence). This CDR3 is 18 amino acids long. V was cut by 7 bases and J by 0 bases, with 23 bases left in between. CDR3 bases: TGTGCCAGTATGGGTTTGGCGGGACGGCAACCTAGCACAGATACGCAGTATTTT. It is translated as CASMGLAGRQPSTDTQYF.

The chain combines TRBV11-2 with TRBJ1-3; D ambiguous. V lost 4 bases and J 2 bases, leaving 15 bases between the germline ends. The germline V gene has CDR1 SGHAT and CDR2 FQNNGV. The CDR3 has 16 amino acids. This CDR3 is CASSSGPRLTGNTIYF. The CDR3 nucleotides are TGTGCCAGCAGCTCCGGACCCCGGCTGACTGGAAACACCATATATTTT. The whole variable domain, filled in from reference TRBV11-2 and TRBJ1-3, reads EAGVAQSPRYKIIEKRQSVAFWCNPISGHATLYWYQQILGQGPKLLIQFQNNGVVDDSQLPKDRFSAERLKGVDSTLKIQPAKLEDSAVYLCASSSGPRLTGNTIYFGEGSWLTVV.

The V gene is TRBV6-6, the J gene TRBJ2-1; D perhaps matches TRBD2 (5 bases). Germline V gene data show CDR1 as MNHNY and CDR2 as SVGAGI (reference sequence). The CDR3 runs to 12 residues. V gave up 2 bases and J gave up 10 bases, with 9 bases separating them. The CDR3 DNA reads as TGTGCCAGCAGTTACGAGGGTCGGGAGCAGTTCTTC. Translation: CASSYEGREQFF.

The J gene is TRBJ1-4, the V gene TRBV6-5; D is possibly TRBD1 (5 bases). CDR3 length equals 14 residues. The germline V gene encodes CDR1 MNHEY and CDR2 SVGAGI. V lost 2 bases and J 7 bases, leaving 11 bases between the germline ends. Here the CDR3 DNA reads TGTGCCAGCAGTTACCAGGGTGGGGCTGAAAAACTGTTTTTT. Protein sequence: CASSYQGGAEKLFF.

J is TRBJ1-3 and V is TRBV28; D is unresolved. CDR1 and CDR2 (germline): MDHEN, SYDVKM. Trimming stripped 1 base from V and 0 bases from J, with 4 bases between. CDR3 length: 14 amino acids. DNA of the CDR3: TGTGCCAGCAGTTTATTGAGCTCTGGAAACACCATATATTTT. Residues: CASSLLSSGNTIYF. The whole variable domain, filled in from reference TRBV28 and TRBJ1-3, reads DVKVTQSSRYLVKRTGEKVFLECVQDMDHENMFWYRQDPGLGLRLIYFSYDVKMKEKGDIPEGYSVSREKKERFSLILESASTNQTSMYLCASSLLSSGNTIYFGEGSWLTVV.

The V gene is TRBV29-1, the J gene TRBJ2-1; D might be TRBD1 (6 bases). Trimming stripped 7 bases from V and 6 bases from J, with 19 bases between. This CDR3 comprises 14 residues. CDR1 and CDR2 from the germline V gene are SQVTM and ANQGSEA. The CDR3 here is CSGLTGMHINEQFF. Here the CDR3 DNA reads TGCAGCGGCCTGACAGGCATGCATATCAATGAGCAGTTCTTC.

The V call is TRBV4-1, the J call TRBJ2-4; D possibly corresponds to TRBD2 (6 bases). V shed 4 bases and J shed 5 bases, with 15 bases lying between them. This CDR3 region has 15 residues. The germline V gene has CDR1 MGHRA and CDR2 YSYEKL. DNA of the CDR3: TGCGCCAGCAGCCTTGGGGGGACTTACCAAAACATTCAGTACTTC. Translation gives CASSLGGTYQNIQYF.

The chain has TRBV9 and TRBJ2-1; TRBD2 matches at 8 bases. Unmatched junction bases numbered 10, after V lost 3 bases and J lost 8 bases. The CDR3 extends over 15 amino acids. In germline, CDR1 is SGDLS, CDR2 YYNGEE. The CDR3 DNA reads TGTGCCAGCAGCGCCGGGGGACTAGAGTTCCATGAGCAGTTCTTC. Amino acids: CASSAGGLEFHEQFF.

The V gene is TRBV6-5, the J gene TRBJ1-5; 7 nucleotides match TRBD1. Unmatched junction bases numbered 3, after V lost 4 bases and J lost 0 bases. In germline, CDR1 is MNHEY, CDR2 SVGAGI. The CDR3 has 15 residues. The CDR3 DNA reads as TGTGCCAGCAGTTCGTACAGGGGTAGCAATCAGCCCCAGCATTTT. It yields the protein CASSSYRGSNQPQHF.

V usage is TRBV27 and J usage is TRBJ1-5, with TRBD1 matching over 9 bases. The ends lost 8 bases at V and 9 bases at J; junction bases unmatched: 14. Germline CDR1 reads MNHEY; CDR2 reads SMNVEV (reference sequence). The CDR3 has 15 residues. CDR3 sequence (DNA): TGTGCCAGCGCCGGGACAGGGCCTCAATCGGGGCCCCAGCATTTT. Residues: CASAGTGPQSGPQHF.

V gene TRBV7-9 combines with J gene TRBJ1-2, with D possibly being TRBD1 (6 bases). Deletions cut 4 bases from V and 8 bases from J, with 20 bases between. The CDR3 is made up of 15 amino acids. Germline V gene data show CDR1 as SEHNR and CDR2 as FQNEAQ (reference sequence). CDR3 protein: CASSYPPGGANGYTF. The CDR3 bases are TGTGCCAGCAGCTACCCGCCCGGGGGGGCCAACGGCTACACCTTC.

The chain joins TRBV27 to TRBJ2-3; D may be TRBD1 (5 bases). Germline CDR1 is MNHEY and CDR2 is SMNVEV (reference sequence). The CDR3 runs to 16 residues. V was pared by 2 bases and J by 0 bases, with 12 bases between. The CDR3 nucleotides read TGTGCCAGCAGTTTAATCTCAGGGTTAAGCACAGATACGCAGTATTTT. Amino acid sequence: CASSLISGLSTDTQYF.

The rearrangement uses TRBV18 and TRBJ1-2; D perhaps matches TRBD1 (5 bases). Germline assignment: CDR1 KGHSH and CDR2 LQKENI. Trimming left V 0 bases short and J 3 bases short, with 5 bases between. The CDR3 is 13 residues long. The CDR3 DNA reads as TGTGCCAGCTCACCACCAGGGGACTATGGCTACACCTTC. As protein: CASSPPGDYGYTF.

This chain uses TRBV15 with TRBJ1-5, with TRBD1 identical over 7 bases. This CDR3 has 15 amino acids. In germline, CDR1 is LNHNV, CDR2 YYDKDF (reference sequence). V was pared by 5 bases and J by 7 bases, with 11 bases of the junction left unmatched. The CDR3 spells CATSGTGAPGQPQHF. Here the CDR3 DNA reads TGTGCCACCAGCGGTACAGGGGCTCCAGGGCAGCCCCAGCATTTT.

CDR3 DNA: TGTGCCAGCAGCCAACTCGTATCGGGAAACACCATATATTTT. Its translation is CASSQLVSGNTIYF. V gene TRBV14 combines with J gene TRBJ1-3; unclear D gene. CDR1 SGHDN and CDR2 FVKESK come from the germline V gene. This CDR3 is built from 14 residues. V was shortened by 2 bases and J by 4 bases, with 9 bases between the two germline ends.